This record concerns one T cell receptor beta chain sequence. What it binds is unknown. Molecules of cDNA were individually given unique molecular identifiers that were attached to them. From the 5' RACE reads, TCRdb called clonotypes with MiXCR, one entry per CDR3 protein. In the table there are tens of thousands of distinct CDR3 sequences, about 15% of which are singletons. J lost 1 base, V lost 0 bases, and 11 bases had no gene match. The CDR3 consists of 18 residues. The data were obtained in a study of early T cells in non-severe SARS-CoV-2 infection. Whole-study context: Sequencing of bulk RNA from unsorted whole blood was done, without chain pairing.

Study results and caveats: VDJdb-based annotation leaned toward anti-spike CD8 responses and missed private and CD4 specificities.

The rearrangement links TRBV12-3 or TRBV12-4 to TRBJ2-7, with 8 bases fitting TRBD2. The receptor comes from an adult who was a healthcare worker with PCR-confirmed SARS-CoV-2 infection or an uninfected control (not recorded which). The specimen was whole blood. This CDR3 is CASSLAGRIRGRSYEQYF. The DNA of the CDR3 is TGTGCCAGCAGTTTAGCGGGTAGGATACGCGGGAGGTCCTACGAGCAGTACTTC.